The 31 T cell receptor beta chains presented below share a single source sample, sequenced in a study of cytomegalovirus exposure and HLA in healthy donors. Using immunoSEQ multiplex PCR, the repertoire was profiled, and TCRdb retains in-frame clones only, with some absent. This sample has hundreds of thousands of clones, with roughly 87% found just once. The sample was PBMCs. Every receptor here comes from a man between 18 and 35 years old in good health and CMV-seropositive.

This chain joins TRBV4-1 and TRBJ2-3, with TRBD2 matching 8 bases. CDR1 and CDR2 (germline): MGHRA, YSYEKL. The CDR3 consists of 16 residues. Trimming took 4 bases from V and 3 from J; bases not matched to a gene: 9. The CDR3 loop reads CASSLASGRRTDTQYF. CDR3 nucleotides: TGCGCCAGCAGCCTAGCCAGCGGGAGACGAACAGATACGCAGTATTTT.

The V and J genes are TRBV11-2 and TRBJ2-3, with TRBD2 identical over 8 bases. The ends lost 3 bases at V and 4 bases at J; junction bases unmatched: 6. This CDR3 has 15 amino acids. CDR1 and CDR2 (germline): SGHAT, FQNNGV. The CDR3 DNA reads as TGTGCCAGCAGCTTTGGTCGGGAGGGACCAGATACGCAGTATTTT. This encodes CASSFGREGPDTQYF.

The CDR3 spells CASSVDVMHTEAFF. CDR3 nucleotide sequence: TGTGCCAGCAGCGTAGACGTGATGCACACTGAAGCTTTCTTT. V is TRBV9 and J is TRBJ1-1; D gene uncertain. The CDR3 is 14 amino acids. CDR1 and CDR2 from the germline V gene are SGDLS and YYNGEE. The V end was cut by 0 bases, the J end by 3 bases, with 9 bases between.

J is TRBJ2-3 and V is TRBV11-2; D remains ambiguous. There are 12 residues in the CDR3. CDR1 and CDR2 from the germline V gene are SGHAT and FQNNGV. Trimming removed 0 bases at V and 13 bases at J, with 11 bases between. Written as DNA, the CDR3 is TGTGCCAGCAGCTTAGACACCGTCTCGAAGTATTTT. Translating it yields CASSLDTVSKYF.

About this clone itself: This specimen includes other DNA sequences encoding the same CDR3. The V and J genes are TRBV19 and TRBJ1-1; D may be TRBD1 (6 bases). V was trimmed by 5 bases and J by 1 base, leaving 11 bases between them. The CDR3 extends over 14 amino acids. CDR1 is LNHDA, CDR2 SQIVND, per germline (reference sequence). The CDR3 DNA reads TGTGCCAGTAGTCCTGGGGGCGCGAACACTGAAGCTTTCTTT. Protein: CASSPGGANTEAFF.

The chain has TRBV11-2 and TRBJ1-2, with D possibly matching TRBD1 (5 bases). CDR1 is SGHAT and CDR2 is FQNNGV in the germline V gene. Trimming stripped 5 bases from V and 3 bases from J, with 19 bases between. This CDR3 region has 16 residues. CDR3 amino acids: CASSGATGVFDYGYTF. CDR3 DNA sequence: TGTGCCAGCAGCGGGGCAACGGGCGTTTTTGACTATGGCTACACCTTC.

The rearrangement links TRBV6-6 to TRBJ2-1, with D perhaps TRBD1 (5 bases). Trimming removed 0 bases from V and 6 bases from J, with 9 bases in between. The CDR3 is made up of 14 amino acids. Germline-derived CDR1 and CDR2 are MNHNY and SVGAGI (reference sequence). The CDR3, as DNA: TGTGCCAGCAGTTACTCGCAGGGCGGCAATGAGCAGTTCTTC. Protein sequence: CASSYSQGGNEQFF.

The chain joins TRBV18 to TRBJ2-2; possible D gene TRBD1, 7 bases. This CDR3 is 17 amino acids long. With 0 bases removed from V and 6 bases from J, the gap between germline ends came to 17 bases. Germline lookup yields CDR1 KGHSH and CDR2 LQKENI. CDR3 region: CASSPPEGAPKAGELFF. CDR3 bases: TGTGCCAGCTCACCACCGGAGGGGGCGCCGAAAGCCGGGGAGCTGTTTTTT.

This rearrangement joins TRBV5-6 to TRBJ2-2; 8 bases line up with TRBD1. The CDR3 is 16 amino acids. Germline CDR1 SGHDT, CDR2 YYEEEE. V lost 4 bases to trimming and J lost 0 bases; unmatched junction nucleotides: 5. CDR3 residues: CASSPDRGSNTGELFF. The CDR3 nucleotides read TGTGCCAGCAGCCCTGACAGGGGCTCGAACACCGGGGAGCTGTTTTTT. The whole variable domain, filled in from reference TRBV5-6 and TRBJ2-2, reads DAGVTQSPTHLIKTRGQQVTLRCSPKSGHDTVSWYQQALGQGPQFIFQYYEEEERQRGNFPDRFSGHQFPNYSSELNVNALLLGDSALYLCASSPDRGSNTGELFFGEGSRLTVL.

This clone was observed once. The chain combines TRBV30 with TRBJ2-7, with D possibly matching TRBD2 (5 bases). V was pared by 4 bases and J by 5 bases, with 12 bases between. The CDR3 contains 12 residues. Looked up from germline, CDR1 is GTSNPN and CDR2 is SVGIG (reference sequence). CDR3 nucleotides: TGTGCCTGGAACGGTGGGAGCCACGAGCAGTACTTC. This codes for CAWNGGSHEQYF.

V is TRBV19 and J is TRBJ1-5; a weak D match, TRBD1 (5 bases). Trimming removed 10 bases at V and 3 bases at J, with 10 bases between. CDR1 LNHDA and CDR2 SQIVND come from the germline V gene (reference sequence). The CDR3 has 12 residues. The DNA for the CDR3 is TGTGCCACGGGACCGCACAATCAGCCCCAGCATTTT. Translated: CATGPHNQPQHF.

V gene TRBV7-9 combines with J gene TRBJ2-7, with TRBD1 matching 7 bases. V lost 4 bases to trimming and J lost 3 bases; unmatched junction nucleotides: 6. The CDR3 has 14 residues. CDR1 SEHNR and CDR2 FQNEAQ come from the germline V gene (reference sequence). The DNA for the CDR3 is TGTGCCAGCAGCTACAGGGGATCCTACTACGAGCAGTACTTC. It translates to CASSYRGSYYEQYF.

The chain joins TRBV27 to TRBJ1-2; 9 bases align to TRBD1. The CDR3 spans 15 residues. Germline V gene sequence: CDR1 MNHEY, CDR2 SMNVEV (reference sequence). Unmatched junction bases numbered 8, after V lost 5 bases and J lost 4 bases. The CDR3 DNA sequence: TGTGCCAGCAGTGGTCGGACAGGGGATGCCTATGGCTACACCTTC. It is translated as CASSGRTGDAYGYTF.

The chain is built from TRBV6-5 and TRBJ2-1, with D tentatively TRBD2 (6 bases). V gave up 0 bases and J gave up 5 bases, with 14 bases separating them. CDR1 MNHEY and CDR2 SVGAGI come from the germline V gene. The CDR3 extends over 16 amino acids. This chain's CDR3 is CASSYSFGGRNNEQFF. The CDR3 region has the DNA TGTGCCAGCAGTTACTCCTTTGGGGGGAGAAACAATGAGCAGTTCTTC.

This rearrangement joins TRBV12-5 to TRBJ1-5; 7 positions agree with TRBD1. Trimming at V came to 6 bases and at J to 6 bases, leaving 2 bases not matched to a gene. Germline loops: CDR1 LGHNT, CDR2 FRNRAP. The CDR3 has 12 residues. DNA of the CDR3: TGTGCTAGTGGGCAGGGGGGTCAGCCCCAGCATTTT. Encoded protein: CASGQGGQPQHF.

The rearrangement joins TRBV5-1 to TRBJ2-4, with D possibly TRBD2 on 6 matching bases. The CDR3 totals 14 residues. With 3 bases removed from V and 14 bases from J, the gap between germline ends came to 21 bases. Germline CDR1 is SGHRS and CDR2 is YFSETQ. The CDR3 sequence: CASSSEGEPQSEYF. The CDR3 nucleotides read TGCGCCAGCAGCTCGGAGGGAGAACCACAGTCAGAGTACTTC.

The V gene is TRBV9, the J gene TRBJ2-7; tentative D call: TRBD1 (5 bases). CDR1 and CDR2 from the germline V gene are SGDLS and YYNGEE. The CDR3 loop spans 15 amino acids. V was trimmed by 2 bases and J by 7 bases, leaving 19 bases between them. The CDR3 DNA follows: TGTGCCAGCAGCGTGGGGCCGGACGGAATTATGGAGCAGTACTTC. It translates to CASSVGPDGIMEQYF. Combining the CDR3 with reference TRBV9 and TRBJ2-7 gives the whole variable domain DSGVTQTPKHLITATGQRVTLRCSPRSGDLSVYWYQQSLDQGLQFLIQYYNGEERAKGNILERFSAQQFPDLHSELNLSSLELGDSALYFCASSVGPDGIMEQYFGPGTRLTVT.

CDR3 sequence: CASSLGIIRPYEQYF. The DNA for the CDR3 is TGTGCCAGCAGCTTAGGGATAATTCGTCCCTACGAGCAGTACTTC. V usage is TRBV11-2 and J usage is TRBJ2-7; D uncertain. CDR1 and CDR2 (germline): SGHAT, FQNNGV. This CDR3 is built from 15 residues. The germline V and J ends were trimmed by 1 base and 2 bases, with 12 bases remaining between them.

The CDR3 protein is CASSSGEETQYF. The CDR3 region has the DNA TGTGCCAGCAGCTCTGGGGAAGAGACCCAGTACTTC. The chain joins TRBV7-9 to TRBJ2-5; D gene uncertain. Germline V gene lookup returns CDR1 SEHNR and CDR2 FQNEAQ (reference sequence). V was shortened by 4 bases and J by 3 bases, with 6 bases between the two germline ends. The CDR3 is 12 amino acids.

The gene calls are TRBV5-1 and TRBJ1-2, with D possibly TRBD1 on 5 matching bases. Between the trimmed V and J ends, which lost 5 bases and 5 bases, there was a span of 19 bases. Germline CDR1 reads SGHRS; CDR2 reads YFSETQ. The CDR3 loop spans 15 amino acids. The CDR3 sequence: CASRPESQGYYGYTF. In DNA, the CDR3 is TGCGCCAGCAGGCCGGAGTCCCAGGGATATTATGGCTACACCTTC. Filled out from reference TRBV5-1 and TRBJ1-2, the complete variable domain reads KAGVTQTPRYLIKTRGQQVTLSCSPISGHRSVSWYQQTPGQGLQFLFEYFSETQRNKGNFPGRFSGRQFSNSRSEMNVSTLELGDSALYLCASRPESQGYYGYTFGSGTRLTVV.

The chain joins TRBV6-1 to TRBJ1-1; D is perhaps TRBD1 (6 bases). CDR1 is MNHNS and CDR2 is SASEGT in the germline V gene. V was clipped by 5 bases and J by 3 bases, with 13 bases between them. The CDR3 has 14 amino acids. CDR3 region: CASSLQGLDTEAFF. The CDR3 DNA is TGTGCCAGCAGTCTCCAGGGGTTGGACACTGAAGCTTTCTTT.

This rearrangement joins TRBV11-2 to TRBJ2-1; D is possibly TRBD1 (6 bases). CDR3 length: 12 amino acids. V was trimmed by 1 base and J by 15 bases, leaving 13 bases between them. The V gene's germline CDR1 is SGHAT and CDR2 FQNNGV. The DNA of the CDR3 is TGTGCCAGCAGCTTAGGAGGGGGTTCCGCGTTCTTC. Encoded protein: CASSLGGGSAFF.

The genes are TRBV6-6 and TRBJ1-3, with TRBD1 matching 7 bases. The length of the CDR3 is 15 residues. CDR1 MNHNY and CDR2 SVGAGI come from the germline V gene (reference sequence). Trimming removed 5 bases from V and 0 bases from J; junction bases left unmatched: 4. The CDR3 loop reads CASSDRESSGNTIYF. In nucleotides, the CDR3 is TGTGCCAGCAGTGACAGGGAGAGCTCTGGAAACACCATATATTTT.

The chain employs TRBV14 and TRBJ2-7; 9 positions agree with TRBD2. CDR1 is SGHDN and CDR2 is FVKESK in the germline V gene. With V trimmed by 0 bases and J by 4 bases, 4 bases remained unmatched. The CDR3 sequence is 15 residues long. The DNA for the CDR3 is TGTGCCAGCAGCCAAGACGAGCGGGAGGATTACGAGCAGTACTTC. Amino acids: CASSQDEREDYEQYF.

The chain couples TRBV30 to TRBJ1-5; tentative D call: TRBD1 (6 bases). This CDR3 spans 12 amino acids. V was clipped by 4 bases and J by 3 bases, with 7 bases between them. Germline CDR1 reads GTSNPN; CDR2 reads SVGIG (reference sequence). The CDR3 region has the DNA TGTGCCTGGAACAGGGACAATCAGCCCCAGCATTTT. It translates to CAWNRDNQPQHF.

This rearrangement joins TRBV7-9 to TRBJ1-4, with D hard to call. V lost 7 bases and J 3 bases, leaving 12 bases between the germline ends. The CDR3 loop spans 14 amino acids. Germline CDR1 reads SEHNR; CDR2 reads FQNEAQ (reference sequence). The CDR3 DNA follows: TGTGCCAGCACTTCCACCCTACCTAATGAAAAACTGTTTTTT. It translates to CASTSTLPNEKLFF.

CDR3 coding DNA: TGTGCCAGCACCCAGATTTCGGCTTTCTTT. This sequence encodes CASTQISAFF. The chain recombines TRBV27 with TRBJ1-1; the D is unclear. Trimming cost V 7 bases and J 11 bases, with 11 bases left between them. Germline CDR1 MNHEY, CDR2 SMNVEV (reference sequence). This CDR3 is 10 amino acids long.

The chain is built from TRBV6-5 and TRBJ2-7; D possibly corresponds to TRBD1 (5 bases). The CDR3 has 16 amino acids. Trimming pared 4 bases from V and 5 bases from J, leaving 21 bases between. Germline assignment: CDR1 MNHEY and CDR2 SVGAGI. The CDR3 sequence is CASSFSYETVGNEQYF. Here the CDR3 DNA reads TGTGCCAGCAGTTTCTCATATGAGACAGTTGGGAACGAGCAGTACTTC.

V and J are TRBV30 and TRBJ1-2, with 7 bases that match TRBD1. V was pared by 4 bases and J by 3 bases, with 11 bases of the junction left unmatched. Germline-derived CDR1 and CDR2 are GTSNPN and SVGIG (reference sequence). The CDR3 loop spans 15 amino acids. CDR3 DNA: TGTGCCTGGACCCCCACCGGGACAGAACACTATGGCTACACCTTC. This codes for CAWTPTGTEHYGYTF.

This rearrangement joins TRBV25-1 to TRBJ2-1; D ambiguous. The ends were cut back, 4 bases at V and 4 bases at J, with 5 bases in the middle. CDR3 length: 12 residues. Germline CDR1 reads MGHDK; CDR2 reads SYGVNS. CDR3 DNA sequence: TGTGCCAGCAGTGCCGGGTACAATGAGCAGTTCTTC. Translated, it gives CASSAGYNEQFF.

The chain is built from TRBV5-1 and TRBJ1-1; tentatively, D is TRBD1 (6 bases). CDR3 size: 17 residues. Per germline, CDR1 SGHRS and CDR2 YFSETQ. Trimming stripped 4 bases from V and 0 bases from J, with 19 bases between. The CDR3 is CASSLGWQGHMNTEAFF. The CDR3 nucleotides are TGCGCCAGCAGCCTTGGGTGGCAGGGACACATGAACACTGAAGCTTTCTTT.